This TCR beta chain came from a study of a mutant IDH1 vaccine in newly diagnosed glioma. Study information: Vaccination was launched 4-6 weeks after radiotherapy alone, or with temozolomide cycles. Patients were pretreated with radiotherapy, temozolomide, or both, mostly both.

Trimming cost V 1 base and J 2 bases, with 18 bases left between them. Germline V lookup: CDR1 SGHVS, CDR2 FQNEAQ. The CDR3 covers 17 residues. Measured with immunoSEQ multiplex PCR; TCRdb has only the in-frame clones, and not every one. The data show 82,000 or so clones, approximately 85% seen once. Note on this clone: What it binds is not known.

Time point reported: week 23, last vaccination. Each dose delivered 300 ug of mutant IDH1 20-mer peptide subcutaneously with imiquimod. The chain carries TRBV7-8 and TRBJ2-7; possible D gene TRBD2, 5 bases. Sequenced here: PBMCs, sampled from a glioma patient whose treatment included an IDH1 peptide vaccine. The receptor was isolated from a man aged 25-40 years with glioma. Some clones in this sample may be carry-over from other donors' samples. The chain's CDR3 is CASSLDTGRIFTYEQYF. CDR3 sequence (DNA): TGTGCCAGCAGCTTAGACACGGGGAGAATCTTCACCTACGAGCAGTACTTC.